This T cell receptor (beta chain) was identified during a study of shared clonotypes between healthy human individuals (dated by TCRdb to 2018 to 2021). For the wider study: A couple of women and a few men aged 18 to 49 years were included in the cohort. For each donor, CD4 naive and CD4 memory were each given three plates, CD8 naive was given two plates, and CD8 memory was given one plate. To estimate repertoire size and how much clonotype sharing occurs between individuals, the study deeply sequenced the blood TCR repertoires of five or six healthy adults. Libraries were prepared and TCR repertoires were sequenced by different laboratories using diverse techniques, in order to increase sequencing depth and limit assay-specific biases. Leukapheresis yielded between about 0.85 and 10 billion PBMCs per donor. On the study overall, not on this receptor specifically: Sampling was restricted to blood, and TCR repertoires in tissues likely differ from the TCR repertoires found in blood. Pairwise subsampling led to the expectation that sequencing depth would affect the degree of clonotype sharing among donors. Around 5.4% of naive CD4, around 3.5% of naive CD8, roughly 2.4% of memory CD4, and roughly 0.4% of memory CD8 clonotypes were shared across several donors. The genetic and exposure-history diversity represented was limited by the small number of donors. Rarefaction of sorted-subset datasets indicated incomplete sequencing despite the large sequencing depth. Estimated clonotype richness was generally larger for naive than for memory subsets. Clonotypes shared by all four sorted-subset donors showed higher generation probabilities than non-shared clonotypes.

On this clone itself: Its binding antigen is unknown. No clone much larger than this one lies a single base away; base qualities are absent.

Using the deep immunoSEQ assay, multiplex PCR amplified TCR CDR3 regions from genomic DNA. For each cell subset, the extracted genomic DNA was distributed evenly across all wells of several immunoSEQ 96-well plates, and each plate served as one replicate. For sorted subsets, around 200 ng genomic DNA, equal to tens of thousands of T cell genomes, was loaded into each replicate PCR. Purified libraries were quantified with a Qubit 3.0 fluorometer, sized on a Bioanalyzer 2100, and re-quantified with the KAPA Library Quantification kit. A separate single-read 150-cycle Illumina NextSeq 550 flow cell was used to sequence each immunoSEQ 96-well plate. Turning to the authors' computational methods: Because the immunoSEQ output included only junctional sequences and no quality scores, the filtering could not be the same as the filtering used for full-length reads. Sequences were annotated with PyIR, a Python wrapper for IgBLAST v1.9, using IMGT germline references to assign V/J genes and CDR3. Any read was removed if the V/J assignment was weak (E-value above 1e-6), the CDR3 was missing, or the read contained stop codons, out-of-frame junctions, or ambiguous translated residues. V3J clonotypes were defined by identical inferred V gene, J gene, and CDR3 amino acid sequence. Percentage overlap between repertoires was computed as shared unique clonotypes divided by the size of the smaller repertoire. Three approaches were used to assess repertoire richness: RTK rarefaction, the Chao1 estimator, and Recon v2.1 estimates of unobserved clonotypes. Generation probabilities for all TCRbeta clonotypes obtained by the gDNA method from a handful of donors were computed using OLGA. Here the immuneACCESS table is served through TCRdb, limited to in-frame sequences with V and J called. Missing clones are a known gap in these copies; in checked studies unresolved V genes cover under half, and the rest lacks a known reason. From that table come the V and J calls and clone size; the DNA was used to work out D and trimming. The sample data list under 2,500,000 clones, and about 94% of these were observed just once. The top ten clones comprise roughly 0.13% of the sample.

Donors were healthy HIV-negative adults with no recently reported acute infections or vaccinations. Only Caucasian adults living in Nashville, Tennessee, USA were represented among the donors. CD4+ T cells were enriched by magnetic negative selection, after which naive cells were positively selected on CD45RA and the negative fraction was taken as the memory subset. After blood collection by leukapheresis, PBMCs were isolated using Ficoll-Histopaque density gradient centrifugation and then cryopreserved in the vapor phase of liquid nitrogen. Analytical flow cytometry was used to check the purity and quantity of each magnetically sorted T cell population. Each sorted fraction had its genomic DNA isolated and then quantified by UV absorbance on a Nanodrop 2000c. Sample: naive CD4+ T cells sorted from blood. The cell subset or site label for this specimen denotes: CD45RA+ positively selected. The receptor's source is a man aged 18 to 35 in good health.

The CDR3 here reads CASTPRPSRSPLHF. The DNA sequence is as follows: TGTGCCAGCACCCCTCGCCCGTCGCGTTCACCCCTCCACTTT. The V and J segments used are TRBV2 and TRBJ1-6; the D segment cannot be called with confidence. The CDR1 and CDR2 encoded by the germline V gene are SNHLY and FYNNEI. V gives up 7 bases and J gives up 9 bases, and the segment between their germline ends measures 16 bases. Including cysteine and phenylalanine, the CDR3 has 14 amino acids. The retained sequence is limited to the CDR3, 42 bases, with the frame set at the first base.